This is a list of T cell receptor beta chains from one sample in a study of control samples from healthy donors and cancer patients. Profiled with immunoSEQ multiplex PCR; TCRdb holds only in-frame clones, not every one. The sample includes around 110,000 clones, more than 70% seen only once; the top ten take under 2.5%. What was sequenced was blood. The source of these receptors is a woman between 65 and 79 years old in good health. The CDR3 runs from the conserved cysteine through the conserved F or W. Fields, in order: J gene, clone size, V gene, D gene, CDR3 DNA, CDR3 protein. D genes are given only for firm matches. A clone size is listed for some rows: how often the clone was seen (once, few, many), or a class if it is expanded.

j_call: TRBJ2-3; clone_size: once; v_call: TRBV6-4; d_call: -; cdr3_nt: TGTGCCAGCAGTGACTCATGGAGCACAGATACGCAGTATTTT; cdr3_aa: CASSDSWSTDTQYF
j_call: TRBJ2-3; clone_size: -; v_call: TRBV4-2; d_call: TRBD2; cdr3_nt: TGTGCCAGCAGCCTTAACACACTAGCGGGGGTGGCAGATACGCAGTATTTT; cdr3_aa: CASSLNTLAGVADTQYF
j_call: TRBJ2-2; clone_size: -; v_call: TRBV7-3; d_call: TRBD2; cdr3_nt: TGTGCCAGCAGCTTAAACCCCCCGCTAGCGGAGAACACCGGGGAGCTGTTTTTT; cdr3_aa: CASSLNPPLAENTGELFF
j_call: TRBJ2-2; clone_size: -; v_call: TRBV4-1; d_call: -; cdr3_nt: TGCGCCAGCAGCCAAGTCGGCGCTGGGGACCCGCGGGTTAGGGCCGGGGAGCTGTTTTTT; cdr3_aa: CASSQVGAGDPRVRAGELFF
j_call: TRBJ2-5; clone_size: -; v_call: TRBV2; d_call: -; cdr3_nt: TGTGCCAGCACTGATTTTAGCGGCCTAGTTCAAGAGACCCAGTACTTC; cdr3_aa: CASTDFSGLVQETQYF
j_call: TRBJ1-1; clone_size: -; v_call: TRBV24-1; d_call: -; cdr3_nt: TGTGCCACCAGTGATTTTAAAGCTTTCTTT; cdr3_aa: CATSDFKAFF
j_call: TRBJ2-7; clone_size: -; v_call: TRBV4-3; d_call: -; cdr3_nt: TGCGCCAGCAGCCAAGTCAGCGGTGGCTCCGAGCAGTACTTC; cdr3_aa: CASSQVSGGSEQYF
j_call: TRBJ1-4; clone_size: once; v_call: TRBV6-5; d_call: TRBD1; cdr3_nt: TGTGCCAGCAGTTACCGGGGACAGGGCACCTTACTGTTTTTT; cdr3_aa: CASSYRGQGTLLFF
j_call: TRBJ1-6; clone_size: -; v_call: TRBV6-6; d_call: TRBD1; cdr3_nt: TGTGCCAGCAGCCGCCGGGACAGAGATAATTCACCCCTCCACTTT; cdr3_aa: CASSRRDRDNSPLHF
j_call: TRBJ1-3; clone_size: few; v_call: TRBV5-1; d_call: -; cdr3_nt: TGCGCCAGCAGCTTTGAATCCTCTGGAAACACCATATATTTT; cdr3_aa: CASSFESSGNTIYF
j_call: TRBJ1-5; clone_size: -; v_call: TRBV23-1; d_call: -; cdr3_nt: TGCGCCAGCAGTCATCCTGGACAGCTTCTCAATCAGCCCCAGCATTTT; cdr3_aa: CASSHPGQLLNQPQHF
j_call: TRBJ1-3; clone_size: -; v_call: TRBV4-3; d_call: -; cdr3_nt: TGCGCCAGCAGCCAAACGGAGAGGGCTGGAAACACCATATATTTT; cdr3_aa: CASSQTERAGNTIYF
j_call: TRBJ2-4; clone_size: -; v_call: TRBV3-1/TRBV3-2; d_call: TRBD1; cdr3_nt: TGTGCCAGCAGCCAAGGGGACAGTAAAAACATTCAGTACTTC; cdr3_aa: CASSQGDSKNIQYF
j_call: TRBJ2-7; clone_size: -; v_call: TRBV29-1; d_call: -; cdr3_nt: TGCAGCGCCGGTGGTTACCAGTCCTACGAGCAGTACTTC; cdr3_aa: CSAGGYQSYEQYF
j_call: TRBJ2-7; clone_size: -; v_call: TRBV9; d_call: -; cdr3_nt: TGTGCCAGCAGCCCCTTGGTATCGGACTACGAGCAGTACTTC; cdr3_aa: CASSPLVSDYEQYF
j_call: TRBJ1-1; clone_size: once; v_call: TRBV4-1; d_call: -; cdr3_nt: TGCGCCAGCAGCCATCAACCTTCAATGAACACTGAAGCTTTCTTT; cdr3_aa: CASSHQPSMNTEAFF
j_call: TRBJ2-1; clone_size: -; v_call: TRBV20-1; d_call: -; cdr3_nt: TGCAGTGCTAGTTGGGGGGGCCCCCACAATGAGCAGTTCTTC; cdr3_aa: CSASWGGPHNEQFF
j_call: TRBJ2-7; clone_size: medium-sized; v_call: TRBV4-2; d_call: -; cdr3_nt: TGTGCCAGCAGCCAAGGTTTTCAGGGGGGCTACGAGCAGTACTTC; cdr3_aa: CASSQGFQGGYEQYF
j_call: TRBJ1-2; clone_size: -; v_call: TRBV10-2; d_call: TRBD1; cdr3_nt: TGCGCCAGCACCCAAGCCCCCGACAGGGCCGCCTATGGCTACACCTTC; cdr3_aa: CASTQAPDRAAYGYTF
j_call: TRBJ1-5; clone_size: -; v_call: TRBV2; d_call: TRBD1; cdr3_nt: TGTGCCAGCAGTCCAGATGGGACAGGGTCTTGGCAGCCCCAGCATTTT; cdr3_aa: CASSPDGTGSWQPQHF
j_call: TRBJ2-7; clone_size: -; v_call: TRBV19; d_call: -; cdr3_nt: TGTGCCAGTAGTATATCGCTCAATTTCTACGAGCAGTACTTC; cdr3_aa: CASSISLNFYEQYF
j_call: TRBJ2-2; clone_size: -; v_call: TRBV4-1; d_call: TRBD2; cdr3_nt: TGCGCCAGCAGGGGTAGCGGGGGGGCTCAGACCGGGGAGCTGTTTTTT; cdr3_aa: CASRGSGGAQTGELFF
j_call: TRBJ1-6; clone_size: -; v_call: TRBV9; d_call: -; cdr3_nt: TGTGCCAGCAGCGGTCAGGGTCGTCAGAATTCACCCCTCCACTTT; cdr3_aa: CASSGQGRQNSPLHF
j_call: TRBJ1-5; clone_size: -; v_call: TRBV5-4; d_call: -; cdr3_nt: TGTGCCAGCGGGGAATGGGGACAGCCCCAGCATTTT; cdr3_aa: CASGEWGQPQHF
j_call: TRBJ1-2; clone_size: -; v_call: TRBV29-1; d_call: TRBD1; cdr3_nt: TGCAGCGTGGATGAAATGCCAGGGGGTACTGGCGGCTACACCTTC; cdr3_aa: CSVDEMPGGTGGYTF
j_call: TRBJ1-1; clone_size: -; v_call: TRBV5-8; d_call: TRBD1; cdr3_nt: TGTGCCAGCAGCTTGGACGACAGGGATACTGAAGCTTTCTTT; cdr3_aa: CASSLDDRDTEAFF
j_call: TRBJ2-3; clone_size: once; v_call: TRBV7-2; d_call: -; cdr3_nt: TGTGCCAGCAGCCCCAACACAGATACGCAGTATTTT; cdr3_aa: CASSPNTDTQYF
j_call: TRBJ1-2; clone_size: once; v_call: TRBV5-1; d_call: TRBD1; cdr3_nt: TGCGCCAGCAGCACAGGGGAGAACTATGGCTACACCTTC; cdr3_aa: CASSTGENYGYTF
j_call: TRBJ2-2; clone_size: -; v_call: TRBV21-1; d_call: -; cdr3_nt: TGTGCCAGCAGCCAAGGAGGAGGGGGGCGGAACACCGGGGAGCTGTTTTTT; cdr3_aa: CASSQGGGGRNTGELFF
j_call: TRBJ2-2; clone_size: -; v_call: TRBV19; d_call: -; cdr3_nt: TGTGCCAGTAGTATCGCCGGTACCGGGGAGCTGTTTTTT; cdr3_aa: CASSIAGTGELFF
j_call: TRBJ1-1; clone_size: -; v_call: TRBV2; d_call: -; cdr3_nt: TGTGCCAGCAGCTACCAGCTCACCGCGATGAACACTGAAGCTTTCTTT; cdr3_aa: CASSYQLTAMNTEAFF
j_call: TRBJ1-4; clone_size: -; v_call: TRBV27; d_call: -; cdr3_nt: TGTGCCAGCAGTCCCCCTGGCACAACTAATGAAAAACTGTTTTTT; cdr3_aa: CASSPPGTTNEKLFF
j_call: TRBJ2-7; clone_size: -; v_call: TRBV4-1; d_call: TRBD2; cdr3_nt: TGCGCCAGCAGCCAACTAGCGGGGAGTTCCTACGAGCAGTACTTC; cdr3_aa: CASSQLAGSSYEQYF
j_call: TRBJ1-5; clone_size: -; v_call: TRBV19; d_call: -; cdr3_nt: TGTGCCAGTAGTCCCCAAGGCACCGGTCAGCCCCAGCATTTT; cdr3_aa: CASSPQGTGQPQHF
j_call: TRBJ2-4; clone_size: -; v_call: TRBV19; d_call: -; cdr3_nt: TGTGCCAGTACCATATTACCGGGACGGAACATTCAGTACTTC; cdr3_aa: CASTILPGRNIQYF
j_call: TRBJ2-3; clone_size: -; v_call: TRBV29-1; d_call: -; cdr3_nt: TGCAGCGTTGTTCGCACTAGAGACACAGATACGCAGTATTTT; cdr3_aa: CSVVRTRDTDTQYF
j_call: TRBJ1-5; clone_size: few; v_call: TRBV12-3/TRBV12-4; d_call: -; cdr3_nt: TGTGCCAGCAAAATCAGTGGCAATCAGCCCCAGCATTTT; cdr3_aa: CASKISGNQPQHF
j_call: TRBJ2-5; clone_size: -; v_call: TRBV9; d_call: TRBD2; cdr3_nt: TGTGCCAGCAGCGCGGATAGCGGGGGGCTCTACCAAGAGACCCAGTACTTC; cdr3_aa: CASSADSGGLYQETQYF
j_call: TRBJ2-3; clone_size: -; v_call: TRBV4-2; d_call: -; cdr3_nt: TGTGCCAGCAGCCAAGGTCAAGGGGGACCCGATACGCAGTATTTT; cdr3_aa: CASSQGQGGPDTQYF
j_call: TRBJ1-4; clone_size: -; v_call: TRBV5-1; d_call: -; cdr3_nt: TGCGCCAGCAGCTTGGCGGTACAGGGTTTGGGTGAAAAACTGTTTTTT; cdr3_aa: CASSLAVQGLGEKLFF
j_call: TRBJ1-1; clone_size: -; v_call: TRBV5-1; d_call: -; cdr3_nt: TGCGCCAGCAGCTTGGTGTCTCTTCGCGGGAACACTGAAGCTTTCTTT; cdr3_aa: CASSLVSLRGNTEAFF
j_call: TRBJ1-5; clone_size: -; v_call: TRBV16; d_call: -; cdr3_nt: TGTGCCAGCAGCCAACCGGGACCAGGAGGTCAGCCCCAGCATTTT; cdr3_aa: CASSQPGPGGQPQHF
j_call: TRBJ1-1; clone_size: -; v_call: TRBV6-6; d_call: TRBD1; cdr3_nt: TGTGCCAGCACGGACAGGGGGGAGGGAACTGAAGCTTTCTTT; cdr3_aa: CASTDRGEGTEAFF
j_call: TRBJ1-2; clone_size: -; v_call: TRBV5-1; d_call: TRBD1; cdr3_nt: TGCGCCAGCAGCTTGGGGAGGACAGGGGAAGGCTACACCTTC; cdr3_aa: CASSLGRTGEGYTF
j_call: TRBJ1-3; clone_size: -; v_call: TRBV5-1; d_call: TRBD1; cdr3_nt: TGCGCCAGCAGCTTGGTGGGACAGATCTCTGGAAACACCATATATTTT; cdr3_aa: CASSLVGQISGNTIYF
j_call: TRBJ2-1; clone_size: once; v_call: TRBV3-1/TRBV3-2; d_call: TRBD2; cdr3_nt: TGTGCCAGCAGCCAAGCAGGTGGCGGGGGGGCCCGGAATGAGCAGTTCTTC; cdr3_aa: CASSQAGGGGARNEQFF
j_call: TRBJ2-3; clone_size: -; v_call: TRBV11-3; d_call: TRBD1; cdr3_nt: TGTGCCAGCAGCACAGGGGTGTCAGAGGGCACAGATACGCAGTATTTT; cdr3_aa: CASSTGVSEGTDTQYF
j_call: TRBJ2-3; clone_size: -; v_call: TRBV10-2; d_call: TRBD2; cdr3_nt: TGCGCCAGCAGTGAGTCGTTAGCTAGCGGGTCAGATACGCAGTATTTT; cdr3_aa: CASSESLASGSDTQYF
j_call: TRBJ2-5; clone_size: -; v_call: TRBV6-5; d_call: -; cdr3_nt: TGTGCCAGCAGTTCTTGGCGGGGAGAGGGCAAAGAGACCCAGTACTTC; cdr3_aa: CASSSWRGEGKETQYF
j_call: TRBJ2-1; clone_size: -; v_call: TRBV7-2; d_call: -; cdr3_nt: TGTGCCAGCAGCTTGTGGGATCTGAGTGAGCAGTTCTTC; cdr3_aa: CASSLWDLSEQFF
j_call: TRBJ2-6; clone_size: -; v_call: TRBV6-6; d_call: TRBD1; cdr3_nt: TGTGCCAGCAGATCCGGAACAGGGGCCGGGGCCAACGTCCTGACTTTC; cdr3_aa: CASRSGTGAGANVLTF
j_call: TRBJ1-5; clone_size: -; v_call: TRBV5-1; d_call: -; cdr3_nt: TGCGCCAGCAGCTTGAGTGGAGGGGGAAGCAATCAGCCCCAGCATTTT; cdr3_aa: CASSLSGGGSNQPQHF
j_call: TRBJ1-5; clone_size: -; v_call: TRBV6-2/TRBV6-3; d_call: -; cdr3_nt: TGTGCCAGCAGTTACCAACCCTTCCCTCAGCCCCAGCATTTT; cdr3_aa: CASSYQPFPQPQHF